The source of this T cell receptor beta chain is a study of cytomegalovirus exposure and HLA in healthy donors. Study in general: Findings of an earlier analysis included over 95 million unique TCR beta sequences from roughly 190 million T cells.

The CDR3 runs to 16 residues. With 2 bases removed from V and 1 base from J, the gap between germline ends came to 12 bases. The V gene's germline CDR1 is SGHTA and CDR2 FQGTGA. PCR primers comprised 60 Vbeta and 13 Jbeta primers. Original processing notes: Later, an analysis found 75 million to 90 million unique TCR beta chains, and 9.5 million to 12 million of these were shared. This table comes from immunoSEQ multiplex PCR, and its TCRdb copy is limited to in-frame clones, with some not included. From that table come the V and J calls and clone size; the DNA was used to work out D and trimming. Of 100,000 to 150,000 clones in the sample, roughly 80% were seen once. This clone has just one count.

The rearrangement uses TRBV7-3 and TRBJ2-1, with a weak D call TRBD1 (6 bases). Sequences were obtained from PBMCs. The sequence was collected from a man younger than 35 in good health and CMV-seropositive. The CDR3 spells CASSLLSGTSYNEQFF. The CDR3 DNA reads TGTGCCAGCAGCTTATTAAGTGGGACATCCTACAATGAGCAGTTCTTC.